One and the same sample provided the 6 T cell receptor beta chains below, sequenced in a study of blood T cell repertoires in COVID-19 (dated by TCRdb to the early 2020s). The library was generated by the immunoSEQ multiplex PCR assay. In TCRdb, the immuneACCESS table is reduced to in-frame sequences with V and J assigned. These tables do not hold every clone; where another copy was compared, an unresolved V gene accounts for under half, and the others remain unexplained. The sample table contains 240,000 or so clones; only one count was recorded for around 86% of them. The ten largest clones represent under 9% of the sample. The sample consisted of peripheral blood. These receptors were collected from a woman in her 70s with active or convalescent COVID-19.

V is TRBV28 and J is TRBJ2-5; D might be TRBD1 (6 bases). The CDR3 covers 12 residues. V lost 4 bases and J 7 bases, leaving 10 bases between the germline ends. The germline V gene has CDR1 MDHEN and CDR2 SYDVKM. The CDR3 sequence is CASSSQGMTQYF. In DNA form, the CDR3 reads TGTGCCAGCAGTTCCCAGGGGATGACCCAGTACTTC.

The genes are TRBV2 and TRBJ1-2; no definite D call. V gave up 3 bases and J gave up 3 bases, with 11 bases separating them. Germline CDR1 reads SNHLY; CDR2 reads FYNNEI. The CDR3 is made up of 14 amino acids. The CDR3 bases are TGTGCCAGCAGTGACCGGTCCGCACACTATGGCTACACCTTC. This codes for CASSDRSAHYGYTF.

This clone was picked up a small number of times. The rearrangement uses TRBV7-8 and TRBJ1-5, with D hard to call. Germline-derived CDR1 and CDR2 are SGHVS and FQNEAQ. Trimming took 2 bases from V and 1 from J, leaving 21 bases between them. The CDR3 loop spans 19 amino acids. The DNA of the CDR3 is TGTGCCAGCAGCTTATTATACCCGGAAAGAGGTAGCAGCAATCAGCCCCAGCATTTT. This sequence encodes CASSLLYPERGSSNQPQHF.

This chain joins TRBV7-8 and TRBJ2-2, with 9 bases lining up with TRBD2. Looked up from germline, CDR1 is SGHVS and CDR2 is FQNEAQ. V shed 8 bases, J shed 4 bases, and the junction held 8 bases outside the gene matches. CDR3 length: 15 residues. The DNA of the CDR3 is TGTGCCAGCCATAGGAGCGGGGGGTCCACCGGGGAGCTGTTTTTT. As protein: CASHRSGGSTGELFF.

The J gene is TRBJ1-2, the V gene TRBV5-1; possible D gene TRBD1, 5 bases. The CDR3 runs 15 residues. The germline gives CDR1 SGHRS, CDR2 YFSETQ. Deletions cut 6 bases from V and 2 bases from J, with 17 bases between. The CDR3 spells CASTPDGRANYGYTF. In DNA, the CDR3 is TGCGCCAGCACCCCTGACGGCAGGGCCAACTATGGCTACACCTTC.

This rearrangement joins TRBV27 to TRBJ2-1, with 7 positions matching TRBD2. The CDR3 is 17 amino acids. J lost 6 bases, V lost 5 bases, and 16 bases had no gene match. Germline V gene data show CDR1 as MNHEY and CDR2 as SMNVEV (reference sequence). The DNA of the CDR3 is TGTGCCAGCAGTCTCGGACTAGGCCGCGCAGGCTTCAATGAGCAGTTCTTC. It is translated as CASSLGLGRAGFNEQFF.